The clone carrying this T cell receptor (beta chain) was seen many times. This record comes from a study of T cells in Graves' hyperthyroidism and ophthalmopathy. The CDR3 runs 12 residues. With 7 bases removed from V and 1 base from J, the gap between germline ends came to 7 bases. Germline V CDR1 and CDR2: MNHEY, SVGAGI. Amplified TCR beta CDR3 regions derived from RNA transcripts. RT-PCR in the first round (using the HTBI primer set) targeted the TCR CDR3. TCRdb redid the calling of the multiplex PCR reads with MiXCR, one entry per CDR3 protein. The table includes 450,000 to 550,000 distinct CDR3 sequences, around 24% detected once.

This clonotype originated in a woman under 40 with Graves' ophthalmopathy. This sequence joins TRBV6-5 and TRBJ1-1; D gene unclear. Sequencing was done on a sample of blood. CDR3 amino acids: CASNYRNTEAFF. The CDR3 bases are TGTGCCAGCAACTACAGGAACACTGAAGCTTTCTTT.